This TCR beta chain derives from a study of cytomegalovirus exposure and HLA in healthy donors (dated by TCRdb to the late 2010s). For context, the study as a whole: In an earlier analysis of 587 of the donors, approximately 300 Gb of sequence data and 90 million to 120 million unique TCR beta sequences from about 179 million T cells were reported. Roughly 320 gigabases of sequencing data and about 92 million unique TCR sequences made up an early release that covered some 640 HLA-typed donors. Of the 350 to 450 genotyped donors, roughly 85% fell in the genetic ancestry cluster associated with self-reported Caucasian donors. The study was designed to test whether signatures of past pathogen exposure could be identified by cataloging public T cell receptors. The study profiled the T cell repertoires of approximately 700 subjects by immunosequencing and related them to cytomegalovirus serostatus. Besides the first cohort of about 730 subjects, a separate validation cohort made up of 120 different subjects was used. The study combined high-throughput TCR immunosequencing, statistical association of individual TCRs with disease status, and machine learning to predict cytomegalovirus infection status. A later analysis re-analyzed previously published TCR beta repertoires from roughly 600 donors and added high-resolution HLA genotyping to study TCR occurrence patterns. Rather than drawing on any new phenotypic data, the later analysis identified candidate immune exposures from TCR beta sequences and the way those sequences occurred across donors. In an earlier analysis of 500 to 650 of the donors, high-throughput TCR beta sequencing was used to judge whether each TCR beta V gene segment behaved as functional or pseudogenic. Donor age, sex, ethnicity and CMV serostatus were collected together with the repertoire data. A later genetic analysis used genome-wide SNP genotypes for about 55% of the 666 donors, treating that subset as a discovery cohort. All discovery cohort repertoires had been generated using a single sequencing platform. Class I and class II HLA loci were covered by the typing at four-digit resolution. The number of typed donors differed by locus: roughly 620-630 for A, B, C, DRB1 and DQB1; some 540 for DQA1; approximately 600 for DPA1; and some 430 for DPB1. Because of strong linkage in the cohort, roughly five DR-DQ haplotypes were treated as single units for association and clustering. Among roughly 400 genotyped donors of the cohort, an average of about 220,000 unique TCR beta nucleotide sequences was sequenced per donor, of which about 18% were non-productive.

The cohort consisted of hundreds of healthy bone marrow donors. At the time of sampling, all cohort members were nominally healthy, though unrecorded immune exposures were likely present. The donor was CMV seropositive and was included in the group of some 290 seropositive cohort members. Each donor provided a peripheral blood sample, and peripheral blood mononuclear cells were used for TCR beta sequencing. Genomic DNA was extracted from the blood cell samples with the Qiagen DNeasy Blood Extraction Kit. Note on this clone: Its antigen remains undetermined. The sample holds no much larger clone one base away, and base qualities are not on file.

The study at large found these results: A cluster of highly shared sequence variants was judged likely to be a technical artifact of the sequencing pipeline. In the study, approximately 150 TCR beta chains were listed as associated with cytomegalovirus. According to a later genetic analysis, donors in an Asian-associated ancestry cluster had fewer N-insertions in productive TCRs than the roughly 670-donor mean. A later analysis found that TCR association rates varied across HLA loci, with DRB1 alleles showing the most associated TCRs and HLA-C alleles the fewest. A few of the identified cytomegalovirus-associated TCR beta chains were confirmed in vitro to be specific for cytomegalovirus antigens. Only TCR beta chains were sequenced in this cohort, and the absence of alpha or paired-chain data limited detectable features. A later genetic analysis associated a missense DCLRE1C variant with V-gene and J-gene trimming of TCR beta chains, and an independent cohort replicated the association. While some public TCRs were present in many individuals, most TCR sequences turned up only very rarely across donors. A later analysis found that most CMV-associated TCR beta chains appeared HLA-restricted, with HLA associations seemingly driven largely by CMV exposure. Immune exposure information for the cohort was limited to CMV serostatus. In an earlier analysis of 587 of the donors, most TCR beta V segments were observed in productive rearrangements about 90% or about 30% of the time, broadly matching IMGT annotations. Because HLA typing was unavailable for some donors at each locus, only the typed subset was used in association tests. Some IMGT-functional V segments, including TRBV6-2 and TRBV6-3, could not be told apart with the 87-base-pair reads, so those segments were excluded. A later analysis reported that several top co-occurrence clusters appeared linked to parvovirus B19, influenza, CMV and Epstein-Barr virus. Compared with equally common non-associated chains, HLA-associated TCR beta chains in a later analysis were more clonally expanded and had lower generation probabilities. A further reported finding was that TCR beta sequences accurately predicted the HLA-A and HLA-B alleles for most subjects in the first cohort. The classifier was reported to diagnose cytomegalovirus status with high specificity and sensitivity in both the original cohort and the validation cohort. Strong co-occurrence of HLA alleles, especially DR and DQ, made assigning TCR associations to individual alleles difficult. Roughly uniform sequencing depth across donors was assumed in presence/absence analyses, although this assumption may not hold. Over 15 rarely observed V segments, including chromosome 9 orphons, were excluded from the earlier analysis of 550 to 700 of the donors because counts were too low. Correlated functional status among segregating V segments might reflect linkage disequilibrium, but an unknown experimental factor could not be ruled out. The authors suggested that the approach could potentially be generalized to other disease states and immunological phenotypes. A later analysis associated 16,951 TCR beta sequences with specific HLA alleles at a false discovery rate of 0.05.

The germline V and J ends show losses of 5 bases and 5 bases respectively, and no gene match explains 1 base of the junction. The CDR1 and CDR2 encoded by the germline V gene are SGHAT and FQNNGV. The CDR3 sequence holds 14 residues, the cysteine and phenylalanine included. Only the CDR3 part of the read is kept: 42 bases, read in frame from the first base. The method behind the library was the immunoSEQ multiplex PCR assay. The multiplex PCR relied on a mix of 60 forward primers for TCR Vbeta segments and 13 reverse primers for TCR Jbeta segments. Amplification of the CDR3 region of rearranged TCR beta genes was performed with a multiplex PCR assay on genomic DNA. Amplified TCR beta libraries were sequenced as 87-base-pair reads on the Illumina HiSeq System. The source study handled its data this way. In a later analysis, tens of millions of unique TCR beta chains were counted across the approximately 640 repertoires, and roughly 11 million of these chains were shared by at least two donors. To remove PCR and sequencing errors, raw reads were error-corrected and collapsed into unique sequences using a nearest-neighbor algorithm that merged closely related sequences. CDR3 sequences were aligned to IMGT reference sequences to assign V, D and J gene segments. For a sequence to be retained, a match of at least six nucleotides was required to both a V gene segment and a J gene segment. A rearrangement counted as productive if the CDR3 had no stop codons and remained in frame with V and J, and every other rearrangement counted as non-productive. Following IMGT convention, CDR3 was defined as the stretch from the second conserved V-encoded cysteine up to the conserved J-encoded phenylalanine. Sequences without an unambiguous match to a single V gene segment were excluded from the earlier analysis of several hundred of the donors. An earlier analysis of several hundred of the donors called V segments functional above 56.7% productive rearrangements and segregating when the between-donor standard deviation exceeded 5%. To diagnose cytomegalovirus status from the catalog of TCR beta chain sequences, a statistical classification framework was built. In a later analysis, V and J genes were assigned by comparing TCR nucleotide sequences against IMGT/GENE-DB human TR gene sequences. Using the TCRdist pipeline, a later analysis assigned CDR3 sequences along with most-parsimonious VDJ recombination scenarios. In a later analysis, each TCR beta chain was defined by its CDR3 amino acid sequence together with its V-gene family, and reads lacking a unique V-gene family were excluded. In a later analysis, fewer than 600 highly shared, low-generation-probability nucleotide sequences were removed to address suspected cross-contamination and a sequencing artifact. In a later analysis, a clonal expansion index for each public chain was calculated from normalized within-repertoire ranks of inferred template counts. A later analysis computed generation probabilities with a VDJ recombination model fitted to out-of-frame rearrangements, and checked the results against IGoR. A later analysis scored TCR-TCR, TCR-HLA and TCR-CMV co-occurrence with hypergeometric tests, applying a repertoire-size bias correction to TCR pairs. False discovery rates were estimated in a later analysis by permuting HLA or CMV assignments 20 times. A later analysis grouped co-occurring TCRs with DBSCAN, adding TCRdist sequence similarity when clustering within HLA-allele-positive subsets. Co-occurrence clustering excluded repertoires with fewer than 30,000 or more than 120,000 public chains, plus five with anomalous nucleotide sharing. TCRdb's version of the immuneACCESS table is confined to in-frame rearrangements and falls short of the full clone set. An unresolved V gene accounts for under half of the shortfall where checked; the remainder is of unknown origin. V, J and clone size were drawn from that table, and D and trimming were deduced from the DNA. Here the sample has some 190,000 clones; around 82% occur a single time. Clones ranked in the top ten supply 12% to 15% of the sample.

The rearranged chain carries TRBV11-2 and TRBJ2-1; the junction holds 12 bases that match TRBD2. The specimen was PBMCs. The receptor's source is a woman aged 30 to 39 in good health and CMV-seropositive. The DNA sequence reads TGTGCCAGCAGCCTAGCGGGAGGGAACAATGAGCAGTTCTTC. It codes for CASSLAGGNNEQFF.